The 23 T cell receptor beta chains reported below all come from one sample, sequenced in a study of CD8 T cells in ankylosing spondylitis. MiXCR, run by TCRdb on the 5' RACE reads, gives a single entry per CDR3 protein. The sample shows roughly 100,000 distinct CDR3 sequences, roughly 8.3% of them seen only once. The source material was blood, either unsorted or a sorted T cell fraction (not recorded which). The source of these receptors is a male donor with ankylosing spondylitis or in good health (not recorded which).

This clonotype was seen many times. This chain links TRBV5-1 with TRBJ1-4; possibly TRBD1 for D (5 bases). CDR3 length: 13 residues. V lost 5 bases and J lost 7, with 12 bases in between. CDR1 is SGHRS, CDR2 YFSETQ, per germline. The CDR3 region has the DNA TGCGCCAGCAGTCTCCAGGGAGGTGAAAAACTGTTTTTT. Residues: CASSLQGGEKLFF.

This clonotype was seen at least ten times. The V and J genes are TRBV10-3 and TRBJ2-1, with D unclear. The CDR3 is 12 residues long. From germline, CDR1 is ENHRY and CDR2 SYGVKD. The V end was cut by 8 bases, the J end by 10 bases, with 15 bases between. CDR3 region: CAIQNVRREQFF. The DNA of the CDR3 is TGTGCCATCCAAAATGTCAGGCGGGAGCAGTTCTTC.

Many counts were recorded for this clonotype. The chain links TRBV7-2 to TRBJ2-7; 8 bases fit TRBD2. V trimming: 3 bases; J trimming: 5 bases; junction bases outside the gene matches: 12. Germline V gene lookup returns CDR1 SGHTA and CDR2 FQGNSA. The length of the CDR3 is 16 residues. CDR3: CASSFGQGAGDDEQYF. In DNA form, the CDR3 reads TGTGCCAGCAGCTTTGGTCAGGGAGCGGGGGACGACGAGCAGTACTTC.

This clonotype was seen many times. CDR3 coding DNA: TGTGCCAGCAGCCCCACCGGGACTAGCTACGAGCAGTACTTC. Encoded protein: CASSPTGTSYEQYF. The V gene is TRBV2, the J gene TRBJ2-7; TRBD2 agrees at 8 bases. From germline, CDR1 is SNHLY and CDR2 FYNNEI. The J segment lost 3 bases and the V segment lost 6 bases, leaving 7 bases of the junction unmatched. The CDR3 is 14 amino acids.

The chain employs TRBV5-1 and TRBJ2-1, with unresolved D. The V and J ends lost 3 bases and 15 bases respectively, with 13 bases between them. Germline-derived CDR1 and CDR2 are SGHRS and YFSETQ. This CDR3 region has 11 residues. CDR3 region: CASSWGLGLFF. DNA of the CDR3: TGCGCCAGCAGCTGGGGTTTAGGGCTGTTCTTC.

This clonotype was observed at least ten times. The CDR3 region is CASSWQGSANTEAFF. CDR3 in DNA: TGCGCCAGCAGCTGGCAGGGAAGTGCCAACACTGAAGCTTTCTTT. The V gene is TRBV5-1, the J gene TRBJ1-1; a weak D match, TRBD1 (5 bases). This CDR3 is built from 15 residues. Germline CDR1 is SGHRS and CDR2 is YFSETQ. V was cut by 3 bases and J by 2 bases, with 14 bases left in between.

The sample holds many counts of this clonotype. The chain has TRBV12-3 or TRBV12-4 and TRBJ2-7, with D possibly being TRBD2 (5 bases). With 5 bases removed from V and 1 base from J, the gap between germline ends came to 12 bases. This CDR3 spans 14 amino acids. The DNA for the CDR3 is TGTGCCAGCAGTCCCGGGGTCCTGTCCTACGAGCAGTACTTC. Its protein product is CASSPGVLSYEQYF.

This clonotype was observed many times. The rearrangement links TRBV20-1 to TRBJ2-1, with 8 bases lining up with TRBD2. Trimming at V came to 3 bases and at J to 0 bases, leaving 7 bases not matched to a gene. The germline V gene encodes CDR1 DFQATT and CDR2 SNEGSKA (reference sequence). CDR3 length: 16 residues. The CDR3 coding sequence is TGCAGTGCTAGGCAGATAGCGGGGAGCTCCTACAATGAGCAGTTCTTC. Its protein is CSARQIAGSSYNEQFF.

The chain joins TRBV5-1 to TRBJ2-1, with 11 positions matching TRBD2. The J segment lost 12 bases and the V segment lost 0 bases, leaving 11 bases of the junction unmatched. The V gene's germline CDR1 is SGHRS and CDR2 YFSETQ. This CDR3 spans 16 amino acids. The CDR3 region has the DNA TGCGCCAGCAGCTTGGGACTAGCGGGGATAGCCGGTGGGCAGTTCTTC. Its protein product is CASSLGLAGIAGGQFF.

This clonotype has a count of ten or more. The V call is TRBV12-3 or TRBV12-4, the J call TRBJ2-2; 9 bases match TRBD1. V lost 6 bases to trimming and J lost 6 bases; unmatched junction nucleotides: 5. CDR3 length: 14 residues. CDR3: CASSGDRVAGELFF. The CDR3 nucleotides read TGTGCCAGCAGCGGGGACAGGGTTGCCGGGGAGCTGTTTTTT.

This clonotype was counted a few times. The CDR3 coding sequence is TGTGCCAGCAGTTATAACAGTGCGCTAGCGGGAGAGTGGTTCAATGAGCAGTTCTTC. Protein product: CASSYNSALAGEWFNEQFF. V usage is TRBV6-2 or TRBV6-3 and J usage is TRBJ2-1; 10 bases agree with TRBD2. The CDR3 consists of 19 residues. Trimming cost V 3 bases and J 6 bases; bases outside gene matches: 17. Germline-derived CDR1 and CDR2 are MNHEY and SVGEGT.

This clonotype was counted at least ten times. The J gene is TRBJ1-5, the V gene TRBV2; D is unclear. Trimming removed 1 base at V and 3 bases at J, with 13 bases between. Germline V lookup: CDR1 SNHLY, CDR2 FYNNEI. The CDR3 sequence is 16 residues long. CDR3 in DNA: TGTGCCAGCAGTGAAGGAGGTCGGGGTTACAATCAGCCCCAGCATTTT. It yields the protein CASSEGGRGYNQPQHF. The variable domain in full, completed from reference TRBV2 and TRBJ1-5, reads EPEVTQTPSHQVTQMGQEVILRCVPISNHLYFYWYRQILGQKVEFLVSFYNNEISEKSEIFDDQFSVERPDGSNFTLKIRSTKLEDSAMYFCASSEGGRGYNQPQHFGDGTRLSIL.

This clonotype was picked up many times. The rearrangement joins TRBV12-3 or TRBV12-4 to TRBJ2-3, with D maybe TRBD1 (5 bases). This CDR3 has 14 residues. V lost 6 bases and J lost 2, with 12 bases in between. The CDR3: CASSWGLTTDTQYF. Here the CDR3 DNA reads TGTGCCAGCAGCTGGGGCCTCACCACAGATACGCAGTATTTT.

This clonotype was counted at least ten times. The rearrangement links TRBV20-1 to TRBJ2-4; 10 bases agree with TRBD2. Germline assignment: CDR1 DFQATT and CDR2 SNEGSKA (reference sequence). Germline trimming cut 1 base from V and 0 bases from J; bases unmatched to any gene: 3. The CDR3 covers 16 residues. The chain's CDR3 is CSARGQREGAKNIQYF. In nucleotides, the CDR3 is TGCAGTGCTAGAGGGCAGCGGGAGGGAGCCAAAAACATTCAGTACTTC.

This clonotype turned up a few times. V usage is TRBV20-1 and J usage is TRBJ1-1; no firm D call. This CDR3 has 13 residues. Germline V lookup: CDR1 DFQATT, CDR2 SNEGSKA (reference sequence). Trimming removed 1 base at V and 2 bases at J, with 8 bases between. CDR3 sequence (DNA): TGCAGTGCTAGAGCCCCCCGCAACACTGAAGCTTTCTTT. Translated, it gives CSARAPRNTEAFF.

This clonotype occurred many times. The gene calls are TRBV20-1 and TRBJ2-1, with 11 bases matching TRBD2. In germline, CDR1 is DFQATT, CDR2 SNEGSKA (reference sequence). This CDR3 has 15 amino acids. Trimming cost V 6 bases and J 4 bases; bases outside gene matches: 8. CDR3 loop: CSASGTSGLYNEQFF. For the CDR3, the DNA is TGCAGTGCCAGCGGGACTAGCGGACTATACAATGAGCAGTTCTTC.

The CDR3 DNA is TGTGCCAGCAGCCGTGACAGGTCCTATGGCTACACCTTC. It encodes CASSRDRSYGYTF. The V call is TRBV7-9, the J call TRBJ1-2, with D possibly matching TRBD1 (6 bases). V lost 5 bases, J lost 4 bases, and 11 bases lay in between. This CDR3 is built from 13 residues. Germline-derived CDR1 and CDR2 are SEHNR and FQNEAQ (reference sequence).

This clonotype has ten or more counts. The CDR3 is CASTDRNSNQPQHF. CDR3 in DNA: TGTGCCAGCACGGACAGGAATAGCAATCAGCCCCAGCATTTT. V is TRBV6-2 or TRBV6-3 and J is TRBJ1-5; 7 bases are shared with TRBD1. Germline lookup yields CDR1 MNHEY and CDR2 SVGEGT. The CDR3 is 14 residues long. The J segment lost 0 bases and the V segment lost 7 bases, leaving 3 bases of the junction unmatched.

V is TRBV7-1 and J is TRBJ1-2, with D unresolved. TRBV7-1 is annotated as an ORF whose role is uncertain. The V gene lost 6 bases and the J gene lost 0 bases, with 17 bases spanning the gap. The CDR3 sequence is 16 residues long. The CDR3 is CASSSRPQLANYGYTF. The CDR3 nucleotides are TGTGCCAGCAGTTCACGTCCCCAGTTAGCTAACTATGGCTACACCTTC.

In this sample, this clonotype turned up a few times. This chain links TRBV20-1 with TRBJ2-1, with D tentatively TRBD2 (5 bases). Per germline, CDR1 DFQATT and CDR2 SNEGSKA (reference sequence). Trimming took off 3 bases at V and 8 bases at J, with 11 bases between the two ends. The CDR3 is 12 amino acids. CDR3 nucleotides: TGCAGTGCTAGTTCGGGTAGCGATGAGCAGTTCTTC. Amino acid sequence: CSASSGSDEQFF.

The genes are TRBV12-3 or TRBV12-4 and TRBJ1-1; weak D call: TRBD1 (6 bases). This CDR3 has 13 amino acids. Trimming stripped 3 bases from V and 7 bases from J, with 12 bases between. Here the CDR3 reads CASSFGGAVEAFF. The DNA of the CDR3 is TGTGCCAGCAGTTTTGGGGGGGCGGTTGAAGCTTTCTTT.

This clonotype was detected ten times or more. V gene TRBV7-9 combines with J gene TRBJ1-2, with D possibly TRBD1 on 5 matching bases. V was cut by 1 base and J by 4 bases, with 19 bases left in between. The CDR3 sequence is 17 residues long. Germline values: CDR1 SEHNR, CDR2 FQNEAQ (reference sequence). CDR3 sequence reads: CASSLEWGKGEGYGYTF. DNA of the CDR3: TGTGCCAGCAGCTTAGAATGGGGCAAAGGGGAAGGCTATGGCTACACCTTC.

This clonotype was counted at least ten times. The CDR3 bases are TGTGCCAGCAGCCCCCCTCTGGCACCCGATAGCAATCAGCCCCAGCATTTT. Its translation is CASSPPLAPDSNQPQHF. The chain has TRBV9 and TRBJ1-5; unclear D gene. This CDR3 spans 17 amino acids. Germline lookup yields CDR1 SGDLS and CDR2 YYNGEE. V was pared by 4 bases and J by 0 bases, with 17 bases between.